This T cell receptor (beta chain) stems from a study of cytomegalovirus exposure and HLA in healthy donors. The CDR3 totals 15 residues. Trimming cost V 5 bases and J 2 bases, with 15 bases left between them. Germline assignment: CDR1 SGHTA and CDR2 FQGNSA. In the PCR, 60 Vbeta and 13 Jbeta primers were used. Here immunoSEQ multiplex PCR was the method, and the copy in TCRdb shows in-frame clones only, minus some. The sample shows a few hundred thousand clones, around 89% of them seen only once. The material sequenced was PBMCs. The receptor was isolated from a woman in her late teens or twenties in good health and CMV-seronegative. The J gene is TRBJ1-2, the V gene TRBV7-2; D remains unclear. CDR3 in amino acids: CASSPRGGGNYGYTF. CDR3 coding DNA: TGTGCCAGCAGCCCCCGAGGAGGAGGAAACTATGGCTACACCTTC. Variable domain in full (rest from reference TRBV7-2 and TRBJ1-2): GAGVSQSPSNKVTEKGKDVELRCDPISGHTALYWYRQSLGQGLEFLIYFQGNSAPDKSGLPSDRFSAERTGGSVSTLTIQRTQQEDSAVYLCASSPRGGGNYGYTFGSGTRLTVV.